These 10 T cell receptor beta chains share one sample of origin, sequenced in a study of blood T cell repertoires in COVID-19. Sequencing used immunoSEQ multiplex PCR; TCRdb keeps in-frame clones, though not all of them. The data show under 200,000 clones, under 90% seen once. Input material: PBMCs or T cells enriched from blood (not recorded which). These receptors all come from a woman aged 55-70 years who had recovered from COVID-19.

This clone showed up many times. The chain uses TRBV9 and TRBJ2-1, with 7 bases aligning to TRBD2. CDR3 length equals 13 residues. Trimming cost V 4 bases and J 6 bases; bases outside gene matches: 4. Germline-derived CDR1 and CDR2 are SGDLS and YYNGEE. CDR3 bases: TGTGCCAGCAGCAGCGGGAAACCCAATGAGCAGTTCTTC. It translates to CASSSGKPNEQFF.

This clone was counted only a few times. This chain links TRBV4-1 with TRBJ2-2; maybe TRBD2 (6 bases). CDR3 size: 17 residues. CDR1 is MGHRA and CDR2 is YSYEKL in the germline V gene. Trimming pared 3 bases from V and 0 bases from J, leaving 14 bases between. CDR3 sequence (DNA): TGCGCCAGCAGCCAGAGTTCTAGCGTAGCGAACACCGGGGAGCTGTTTTTT. Protein: CASSQSSSVANTGELFF.

The chain links TRBV3-1 (or the pseudogene TRBV3-2) to TRBJ1-5; D possibly corresponds to TRBD1 (6 bases). The germline CDR1 and CDR2 sequences are LGHDT and YNNKEL (reference sequence). With 0 bases removed from V and 7 bases from J, the gap between germline ends came to 10 bases. The CDR3 covers 14 residues. The CDR3 region is CASSQDGGRQPQHF. The DNA of the CDR3 is TGTGCCAGCAGCCAAGACGGGGGGCGCCAGCCCCAGCATTTT.

The gene calls are TRBV18 and TRBJ1-6, with 12 bases matching TRBD1. The CDR3 extends over 16 amino acids. J lost 6 bases, V lost 4 bases, and 4 bases had no gene match. Germline CDR1 and CDR2: KGHSH and LQKENI. The CDR3 DNA is TGTGCCAGCTCACTTCTGGGACAGGGGGCTAATTCACCCCTCCACTTT. Residues: CASSLLGQGANSPLHF.

The chain combines TRBV10-3 with TRBJ2-1, with 10 bases lining up with TRBD2. The germline CDR1 and CDR2 sequences are ENHRY and SYGVKD. CDR3 length equals 14 residues. Trimming at V came to 9 bases and at J to 5 bases, leaving 7 bases not matched to a gene. This chain's CDR3 is CAIQAGGVNNEQFF. CDR3 sequence (DNA): TGTGCCATTCAAGCGGGGGGGGTTAACAATGAGCAGTTCTTC.

The chain couples TRBV7-9 to TRBJ1-2; D uncertain. Germline lookup yields CDR1 SEHNR and CDR2 FQNEAQ (reference sequence). The CDR3 totals 12 residues. The V and J ends lost 5 bases and 5 bases respectively, with 9 bases between them. The CDR3, as DNA: TGTGCCAGCAGCCGAGAAAGATATGGCTACACCTTC. Protein sequence: CASSRERYGYTF. The variable domain in full, completed from reference TRBV7-9 and TRBJ1-2, reads DTGVSQNPRHKITKRGQNVTFRCDPISEHNRLYWYRQTLGQGPEFLTYFQNEAQLEKSRLLSDRFSAERPKGSFSTLEIQRTEQGDSAMYLCASSRERYGYTFGSGTRLTVV.

This clone has a handful of counts. The chain is built from TRBV19 and TRBJ1-1; 11 nucleotides line up with TRBD1. Germline values: CDR1 LNHDA, CDR2 SQIVND (reference sequence). Trimming at V came to 11 bases and at J to 5 bases, leaving 7 bases not matched to a gene. CDR3 length: 13 residues. The CDR3 loop reads CAVKDRGRTEAFF. Written as DNA, the CDR3 is TGTGCCGTTAAGGACAGGGGGCGGACTGAAGCTTTCTTT.

The chain links TRBV29-1 to TRBJ1-1, with 7 bases aligning to TRBD1. CDR1 is SQVTM and CDR2 is ANQGSEA in the germline V gene. The CDR3 is made up of 15 amino acids. J gave up 0 bases and V 2 bases, and 6 bases lay outside the gene matches. The CDR3 coding sequence is TGCAGCGTTGAACCTTCGGGGACAGTGAACACTGAAGCTTTCTTT. It encodes CSVEPSGTVNTEAFF.

This chain uses TRBV19 with TRBJ1-1, with D tentatively TRBD1 (6 bases). Between the trimmed V and J ends, which lost 3 bases and 1 base, there was a span of 9 bases. Germline CDR1 LNHDA, CDR2 SQIVND (reference sequence). The CDR3 sequence is 14 residues long. CDR3 amino acids: CASSIRGANTEAFF. CDR3 DNA sequence: TGTGCCAGTAGTATCAGGGGCGCGAACACTGAAGCTTTCTTT.

The chain carries TRBV9 and TRBJ1-5; 12 nucleotides line up with TRBD1. From germline, CDR1 is SGDLS and CDR2 YYNGEE. CDR3 size: 20 residues. V shed 3 bases, J shed 1 base, and the junction held 14 bases outside the gene matches. DNA of the CDR3: TGTGCCAGCAGCGCTTACCGGGACAGGGGGCTTGGAGGGAGCAATCAGCCCCAGCATTTT. The encoded protein is CASSAYRDRGLGGSNQPQHF.